What follows are 8 T cell receptor beta chains derived from one specimen sequenced in a study of shared clonotypes between healthy human individuals. Sequenced by immunoSEQ multiplex PCR; TCRdb stores in-frame clones only, minus some. The sample has hundreds of thousands of clones, around 96% seen once. Naive CD8 populations comprised CD45RO-negative cells positively selected for CCR7, excluding terminally differentiated effector memory CD45RA+ cells. Input material: naive CD8+ T cells sorted from blood. Every receptor here comes from a young woman in good health.

V gene TRBV7-2 combines with J gene TRBJ2-1; TRBD2 agrees at 11 bases. The CDR3 length is 16 residues. In germline, CDR1 is SGHTA, CDR2 FQGNSA. V was pared by 6 bases and J by 2 bases, with 6 bases of the junction left unmatched. The DNA for the CDR3 is TGTGCCAGCAGTCCAATAGCGGGAGGGCCCTACAATGAGCAGTTCTTC. Encoded protein: CASSPIAGGPYNEQFF.

The CDR3 DNA is TGTGCCAGCAGTTTCCCTACAGGTCTACATGGCTACACCTTC. Residues: CASSFPTGLHGYTF. The chain joins TRBV28 to TRBJ1-2; D perhaps matches TRBD1 (5 bases). The ends were cut back, 3 bases at V and 6 bases at J, with 14 bases in the middle. CDR1 and CDR2 from the germline V gene are MDHEN and SYDVKM. CDR3 length equals 14 residues.

Concerning this clone itself: Germline and junction disagree at one end, which may indicate a read error. The chain's CDR3 is CASSPGVAGHYERYF. In DNA form, the CDR3 reads TGTGCCAGTAGTCCCGGGGTAGCGGGTCACTACGAGCGGTACTTC. The J gene is TRBJ2-7, the V gene TRBV19, with 7 nucleotides matching TRBD2. The CDR3 sequence is 15 residues long. The germline V gene encodes CDR1 LNHDA and CDR2 SQIVND (reference sequence).

V is TRBV28 and J is TRBJ1-5; D ambiguous. Germline V gene data show CDR1 as MDHEN and CDR2 as SYDVKM. This CDR3 contains 14 residues. V gave up 6 bases and J gave up 4 bases, with 13 bases separating them. This CDR3 is CASSLRLGNQPQHF. CDR3 bases: TGTGCCAGCAGCCTGAGGCTAGGGAATCAGCCCCAGCATTTT.

This chain links TRBV28 with TRBJ1-2, with unresolved D. V was shortened by 5 bases and J by 5 bases, with 12 bases between the two germline ends. Germline V gives CDR1 MDHEN, CDR2 SYDVKM. The CDR3 length is 13 residues. The CDR3 region is CASSAFVGYGYTF. CDR3 DNA sequence: TGTGCCAGCAGTGCATTCGTCGGGTATGGCTACACCTTC.

The chain joins TRBV7-8 to TRBJ1-4, with D unclear. Germline-derived CDR1 and CDR2 are SGHVS and FQNEAQ. Trimming shortened V by 6 bases and J by 8 bases, and 16 bases separated the two germline ends. The CDR3 has 14 residues. The CDR3 sequence is CASRTGIQAEKLFF. CDR3 DNA sequence: TGTGCCAGCAGAACCGGGATTCAGGCGGAAAAACTGTTTTTT.

This clone is a singleton in its sample. V gene TRBV15 combines with J gene TRBJ2-7, with D possibly TRBD2 on 6 matching bases. Per the germline V gene, CDR1 is LNHNV and CDR2 is YYDKDF (reference sequence). CDR3 size: 16 residues. The ends were cut back, 0 bases at V and 0 bases at J, with 12 bases in the middle. CDR3 in DNA: TGTGCCACCAGCAGAGAGCAGGGACTTACCTCCTACGAGCAGTACTTC. Translated, it gives CATSREQGLTSYEQYF.

The V gene is TRBV29-1, the J gene TRBJ2-1; the D gene is possibly TRBD1 (7 bases). The CDR3 totals 15 residues. The germline CDR1 and CDR2 sequences are SQVTM and ANQGSEA. Trimming stripped 6 bases from V and 0 bases from J, with 15 bases between. The CDR3 sequence is CSVTGDWSSYNEQFF. DNA for the CDR3: TGCAGCGTAACAGGGGACTGGAGCTCCTACAATGAGCAGTTCTTC.